A selection of T cell receptor beta chains follows, all from one sample in a study of blood T cell repertoires in COVID-19. Sequencing was performed with immunoSEQ multiplex PCR; in TCRdb, only in-frame clones are kept and a portion is missing. The table shows roughly 180,000 clones, with approximately 86% occurring only once. The sequencing sample was made of peripheral blood. The origin of the receptors is a man between 65 and 79 years old with active or convalescent COVID-19. Both conserved end residues are part of each CDR3. The D gene is left open where the match is weak. A clone size is listed for some rows: how often the clone was seen (once, few, many), or a class if it is expanded.

cdr3_length d_call j_call v_call clone_size cdr3_aa cdr3_nt
14 TRBD2 TRBJ2-3 TRBV2 . CATILAASTDTQYF TGTGCCACCATACTAGCGGCCAGCACAGATACGCAGTATTTT
15 . TRBJ2-7 TRBV7-2 . CASSGLLGAPGEQYF TGTGCCAGCAGCGGGCTTTTGGGGGCGCCGGGAGAGCAGTACTTC
16 TRBD2 TRBJ2-3 TRBV6-2/TRBV6-3 . CASSHPAGGRSDTQYF TGTGCCAGCAGTCACCCAGCGGGGGGGCGATCAGATACGCAGTATTTT
12 . TRBJ2-3 TRBV7-8 . CASSPDSYTQYF TGTGCCAGCAGCCCTGACAGTTATACGCAGTATTTT
17 . TRBJ1-3 TRBV11-2 . CASSLAFDGSSGNTIYF TGTGCCAGCAGCCTCGCCTTCGACGGGAGCTCTGGAAACACCATATATTTT
14 TRBD1 TRBJ1-2 TRBV28 . CASRTPGTGIGYTF TGTGCCAGCAGAACCCCTGGGACAGGGATTGGCTACACCTTC
14 . TRBJ1-5 TRBV19 . CASKQRTNNQPQHF TGTGCCAGTAAGCAAAGAACTAACAATCAGCCCCAGCATTTT
16 TRBD2 TRBJ2-1 TRBV13 . CASSSVSGSLGNEQFF TGTGCCAGCAGCTCTGTTAGCGGGAGCCTCGGCAATGAGCAGTTCTTC
15 . TRBJ1-1 TRBV11-2 . CASSLVEGLNTEAFF TGTGCCAGCAGCTTAGTTGAGGGATTGAACACTGAAGCTTTCTTT
13 TRBD1 TRBJ1-5 TRBV7-2 few CASSFRQGQPQHF TGTGCCAGCAGCTTTCGACAGGGGCAGCCCCAGCATTTT
16 . TRBJ2-1 TRBV27 . CASRPRDMSSYNEQFF TGTGCCAGCAGGCCCCGAGACATGAGCTCCTACAATGAGCAGTTCTTC
15 . TRBJ1-5 TRBV21-1 few CASSRGGSGNQPQHF TGTGCCAGCAGCCGGGGGGGGTCTGGCAATCAGCCCCAGCATTTT
12 . TRBJ2-7 TRBV3-1/TRBV3-2 few CASRVGSGLQYF TGTGCCAGCAGGGTCGGGTCGGGGTTGCAGTACTTC
13 . TRBJ1-1 TRBV12-5 few CASGLRENTEAFF TGTGCTAGTGGTTTGCGGGAGAACACTGAAGCTTTCTTT
15 TRBD2 TRBJ2-1 TRBV6-5 . CASSNAGLAGNEQFF TGTGCCAGCAGTAATGCGGGACTAGCGGGTAATGAGCAGTTCTTC
14 TRBD1 TRBJ1-2 TRBV27 . CASSLNRGVYGYTF TGTGCCAGCAGTTTAAACAGGGGGGTTTATGGCTACACCTTC
16 . TRBJ1-1 TRBV28 . CASPKQGTAPNTEAFF TGTGCCAGCCCAAAGCAGGGCACCGCCCCAAACACTGAAGCTTTCTTT
14 . TRBJ1-1 TRBV19 . CASSIAGRNTEAFF TGTGCCAGTAGTATAGCTGGGAGGAACACTGAAGCTTTCTTT
15 TRBD2 TRBJ2-2 TRBV18 . CASSHSSGYTGELFF TGTGCCAGCTCACATTCTAGCGGATACACCGGGGAGCTGTTTTTT
14 . TRBJ2-5 TRBV9 once CASSVSSGAETQYF TGTGCCAGCAGCGTATCTTCGGGAGCAGAGACCCAGTACTTC
15 . TRBJ2-5 TRBV5-6 . CASSRSQPGAETQYF TGTGCCAGCAGCAGAAGCCAACCAGGGGCAGAGACCCAGTACTTC
15 TRBD2 TRBJ2-7 TRBV5-1 . CASSVSGTSVYEQYF TGCGCCAGCAGCGTGTCCGGGACTAGCGTCTACGAGCAGTACTTC